This TCR beta chain is from a study of cytomegalovirus exposure and HLA in healthy donors. This CDR3 contains 13 residues. Germline V gene sequence: CDR1 SGDLS, CDR2 YYNGEE. The V end lost 0 bases, the J end lost 8 bases, and 11 bases lay between the germline ends. In the PCR, 60 Vbeta and 13 Jbeta primers were used. Repertoires were generated with immunoSEQ multiplex PCR, while TCRdb's copy carries only in-frame clones and drops some. This table has 150,000 to 200,000 clones, around four fifths appearing once. Regarding the study as a whole: Investigators reported 150 to 200 TCR beta chains as tied to cytomegalovirus. A later examination showed that TCR association rates differed by HLA locus, with DRB1 most and HLA-C fewest.

As concerns this clone: Its target is unknown.

The J gene is TRBJ1-1, the V gene TRBV9; D gene ambiguous. The TCR was taken from a female donor in good health and CMV-seronegative. Material for sequencing was PBMCs. CDR3 in amino acids: CASSVATGREAFF. The CDR3, as DNA: TGTGCCAGCAGCGTAGCCACGGGGAGGGAAGCTTTCTTT.